A single sample is the source of the 3 T cell receptor beta chains below, sequenced in a study of T cells in women clearing cervical HPV infection. Sequencing was performed with immunoSEQ multiplex PCR; in TCRdb, only in-frame clones are kept and a portion is missing. This table lists about 30,000 clones. Sequences were obtained from blood buffy coat. These receptors came from a woman aged 18 to 75 with a cervical HPV16 infection that either progressed to CIN3+ or cleared (not recorded which).

As for this clone: The sequenced fragment ends 3 residues before the CDR3 boundary, so the rest is inferred from the germline J gene. This chain connects TRBV7-6 to TRBJ2-5; D not certain. CDR3 length: 12 residues. Trimming took 5 bases from V and 5 from J, leaving 9 bases between them. From germline, CDR1 is SGHVS and CDR2 FNYEAQ. The CDR3 DNA, read in part, is TGTGCCAGCAGCCGCGTCGGGGAGACC. Protein: CASSRVGET. The whole CDR3 protein reads CASSRVGETQYF.

Concerning this clone: Read data end 3 residues before the CDR3 end; the end is taken from the germline J gene. This sample includes further DNA sequences coding for the same CDR3. The chain recombines TRBV18 with TRBJ2-5, with 9 bases aligning to TRBD2. Germline CDR1 KGHSH, CDR2 LQKENI. The V gene end was trimmed by 0 bases and the J gene end by 6 bases; junction bases not matched to a gene: 11. CDR3 length: 17 amino acids. The CDR3 sequence is CASSPPLVSGGAKTQYF. The CDR3 bases that were read are TGTGCCAGCTCACCACCCCTTGTTAGCGGGGGAGCGAAGACC.

In the case of this clone: The read stops 3 residues short of the end of the CDR3; the missing end is completed from the germline J gene. The chain links TRBV5-6 to TRBJ2-2; a weak D match, TRBD1 (5 bases). Germline assignment: CDR1 SGHDT and CDR2 YYEEEE. There are 14 residues in the CDR3. CDR3: CASSRRDGANVLFF. The CDR3 bases that were read are TGTGCCAGCAGCCGCAGGGATGGGGCCAACGTG.